The 11 T cell receptor beta chains below come from one sample, sequenced in a study of control samples from healthy donors and cancer patients. Some clones are missing from TCRdb's copy, which holds only in-frame ones; the method was immunoSEQ multiplex PCR. The sample yields 70,000 to 75,000 clones, around nine tenths seen once. Sequenced input: PBMCs. The receptors were gathered from a man in his fifties or sixties with lung cancer.

The chain combines TRBV15 with TRBJ1-2, with 7 bases aligning to TRBD1. The V segment lost 5 bases and the J segment 7 bases; nucleotides outside the gene matches: 13. Germline loops: CDR1 LNHNV, CDR2 YYDKDF (reference sequence). This CDR3 region has 15 residues. CDR3 nucleotide sequence: TGTGCCACCAGCCGCAGACAGGGCCCCCGTGGTGGCTACACCTTC. Amino acid sequence: CATSRRQGPRGGYTF.

The J gene is TRBJ2-5, the V gene TRBV30; D is uncertain. Trimming stripped 5 bases from V and 5 bases from J, with 12 bases between. CDR3 size: 12 residues. Per germline, CDR1 GTSNPN and CDR2 SVGIG (reference sequence). CDR3 sequence reads: CAWGLAEETQYF. CDR3 coding DNA: TGTGCCTGGGGGTTGGCCGAGGAGACCCAGTACTTC.

The sample holds many counts of this clone. This chain joins TRBV5-1 and TRBJ1-2; 8 positions match TRBD1. This CDR3 has 13 residues. Germline loops: CDR1 SGHRS, CDR2 YFSETQ. V shed 2 bases and J 10 bases; nucleotides not matched to a gene: 7. The CDR3 DNA reads TGCGCCAGCAGCTTACAGGGGGATCAGGACTACACCTTC. Protein: CASSLQGDQDYTF.

With respect to this clone: Additional DNA sequences in this sample encode the identical CDR3. The chain is built from TRBV30 and TRBJ1-3; D ambiguous. This CDR3 has 13 amino acids. Trimming left V 0 bases short and J 0 bases short, with 3 bases between. CDR1 and CDR2 (germline): GTSNPN, SVGIG (reference sequence). This chain's CDR3 is CAWSVSSGNTIYF. CDR3 sequence (DNA): TGTGCCTGGAGTGTAAGCTCTGGAAACACCATATATTTT.

The J gene is TRBJ2-1, the V gene TRBV27; tentatively, D is TRBD1 (6 bases). Germline CDR1 MNHEY, CDR2 SMNVEV (reference sequence). The CDR3 contains 14 residues. V was shortened by 5 bases and J by 8 bases, with 16 bases between the two germline ends. The CDR3: CASSPRQAVDEQFF. The CDR3 region has the DNA TGTGCCAGCAGTCCGCGACAGGCGGTGGATGAGCAGTTCTTC.

The chain uses TRBV11-2 and TRBJ2-7, with D unclear. The CDR3 contains 14 residues. Germline V CDR1 and CDR2: SGHAT, FQNNGV. Trimming cost V 2 bases and J 2 bases, with 10 bases left between them. CDR3 loop: CASSLMWEAYEQYF. The DNA of the CDR3 is TGTGCCAGCAGCTTAATGTGGGAAGCCTACGAGCAGTACTTC. Together with reference TRBV11-2 and TRBJ2-7, the CDR3 gives the full variable domain: EAGVAQSPRYKIIEKRQSVAFWCNPISGHATLYWYQQILGQGPKLLIQFQNNGVVDDSQLPKDRFSAERLKGVDSTLKIQPAKLEDSAVYLCASSLMWEAYEQYFGPGTRLTVT.

This clone has a handful of counts. This rearrangement joins TRBV5-5 to TRBJ1-3, with D possibly TRBD1 on 5 matching bases. Germline V lookup: CDR1 SGHKS, CDR2 YYEKEE (reference sequence). This CDR3 has 16 residues. V lost 3 bases, J lost 0 bases, and 13 bases lay in between. The CDR3 protein is CASSSQTGRSGNTIYF. CDR3 DNA: TGTGCCAGCAGCTCGCAAACAGGCCGCTCTGGAAACACCATATATTTT.

In this sample, this clone turned up a few times. The genes are TRBV14 and TRBJ2-7; tentatively, D is TRBD1 or TRBD2 (6 bases each). This CDR3 is built from 13 residues. Germline-derived CDR1 and CDR2 are SGHDN and FVKESK. V dropped 4 bases and J dropped 5 bases, with 12 bases sitting between them. CDR3 sequence reads: CASSLRGLHEQYF. The DNA for the CDR3 is TGTGCCAGCAGCCTACGGGGGCTTCACGAGCAGTACTTC.

V gene TRBV5-5 combines with J gene TRBJ2-7, with 10 bases aligning to TRBD2. J was trimmed by 2 bases and V by 2 bases; bases with no gene match: 1. This CDR3 spans 14 amino acids. CDR1 and CDR2 (germline): SGHKS, YYEKEE (reference sequence). The CDR3 sequence: CASSFTSGAYEQYF. CDR3 sequence (DNA): TGTGCCAGCAGCTTTACTAGCGGGGCCTACGAGCAGTACTTC. The variable domain in full, completed from reference TRBV5-5 and TRBJ2-7, reads DAGVTQSPTHLIKTRGQQVTLRCSPISGHKSVSWYQQVLGQGPQFIFQYYEKEERGRGNFPDRFSARQFPNYSSELNVNALLLGDSALYLCASSFTSGAYEQYFGPGTRLTVT.

The chain combines TRBV27 with TRBJ2-7; unclear D gene. The CDR3 is 15 residues long. CDR1 is MNHEY and CDR2 is SMNVEV in the germline V gene (reference sequence). V was shortened by 5 bases and J by 0 bases, with 14 bases between the two germline ends. CDR3 sequence: CASSRLSAYSYEQYF. CDR3 nucleotide sequence: TGTGCCAGCAGTCGCCTTTCGGCCTACTCCTACGAGCAGTACTTC.

The J gene is TRBJ2-3, the V gene TRBV6-5, with D possibly being TRBD2 (7 bases). Germline V gene lookup returns CDR1 MNHEY and CDR2 SVGAGI. The CDR3 sequence is 16 residues long. V was pared by 4 bases and J by 2 bases, with 16 bases between. The CDR3 region has the DNA TGTGCCAGCAGTTTCGGGGGGCGCGTAAACACAGATACGCAGTATTTT. It yields the protein CASSFGGRVNTDTQYF.